This T cell receptor (beta chain) was sequenced for a study of T cells after yellow fever vaccination. The length of the CDR3 is 19 residues. V was clipped by 5 bases and J by 7 bases; unmatched bases: 15. The germline CDR1 and CDR2 sequences are SGHAT and FQNNGV. TCRdb independently ran MiXCR on the 5' RACE reads; one entry per CDR3 protein. Of hundreds of thousands of distinct CDR3 sequences in the sample, around a fifth were seen once. The chain joins TRBV11-2 to TRBJ2-2; 14 bases match TRBD2. The sequence was collected from a man aged 18 to 30 who received the YFV17D yellow fever vaccine. The source was PBMCs, collected approximately 20 days after the first yellow fever vaccination. The CDR3 spells CASSEGLAGAPTLVGELFF. CDR3 DNA: TGTGCCAGCAGCGAGGGACTAGCGGGGGCCCCTACGTTGGTCGGGGAGCTGTTTTTT.